The clone carrying this TCR beta chain was observed many times. Its antigen is still unknown. The ends were cut back, 2 bases at V and 5 bases at J, with 13 bases in the middle. The CDR3 totals 14 residues. Germline V gene data show CDR1 as MNHNS and CDR2 as SASEGT. These data belong to a study of T cells after yellow fever vaccination. Across the whole study: Low-cell-number fractions were prepared with SMART-Seq v4 Ultra Low Input. The study, taken as a whole, reports: When the response was secondary, it was weaker but reached its peak faster, day 5 versus 15.

One entry per CDR3 protein results from TCRdb running MiXCR on the 5' RACE reads. The repertoire holds about 310,000 distinct CDR3 sequences, with approximately 3.9% as singletons. The clonotype originates from a man younger than 35 who received the YFV17D yellow fever vaccine. This chain connects TRBV6-1 to TRBJ2-7; the D gene could be TRBD1 or TRBD2 (5 bases each). The starting material was PBMCs, obtained on the day of the yellow fever booster vaccination. The CDR3 loop reads CASSEQGESNEQYF. DNA of the CDR3: TGTGCCAGCAGTGAACAGGGAGAAAGCAACGAGCAGTACTTC.